This entry features one T cell receptor (beta chain) sequence. This sample stems from a study of blood T cell repertoires in COVID-19. Study background: Sources were T cells, B-cell-depleted T cells, or PBMCs; the material itself was cDNA or gDNA.

Some clones are missing from TCRdb's copy, which holds only in-frame ones; the method was immunoSEQ multiplex PCR. The table has about 220,000 clones, roughly 84% seen once. V was trimmed by 5 bases and J by 0 bases, leaving 14 bases between them. Germline lookup yields CDR1 SGHTA and CDR2 FQGNSA. The CDR3 extends over 15 amino acids. This clonotype was obtained from a woman older than 75 with acute or convalescent COVID-19. The genes are TRBV7-2 and TRBJ2-7; a weak D match, TRBD1 (6 bases). Material for sequencing was peripheral blood. The CDR3 is CASSGDRISSYEQYF. The CDR3 DNA reads as TGTGCCAGCAGCGGTGACAGGATAAGCTCCTACGAGCAGTACTTC.